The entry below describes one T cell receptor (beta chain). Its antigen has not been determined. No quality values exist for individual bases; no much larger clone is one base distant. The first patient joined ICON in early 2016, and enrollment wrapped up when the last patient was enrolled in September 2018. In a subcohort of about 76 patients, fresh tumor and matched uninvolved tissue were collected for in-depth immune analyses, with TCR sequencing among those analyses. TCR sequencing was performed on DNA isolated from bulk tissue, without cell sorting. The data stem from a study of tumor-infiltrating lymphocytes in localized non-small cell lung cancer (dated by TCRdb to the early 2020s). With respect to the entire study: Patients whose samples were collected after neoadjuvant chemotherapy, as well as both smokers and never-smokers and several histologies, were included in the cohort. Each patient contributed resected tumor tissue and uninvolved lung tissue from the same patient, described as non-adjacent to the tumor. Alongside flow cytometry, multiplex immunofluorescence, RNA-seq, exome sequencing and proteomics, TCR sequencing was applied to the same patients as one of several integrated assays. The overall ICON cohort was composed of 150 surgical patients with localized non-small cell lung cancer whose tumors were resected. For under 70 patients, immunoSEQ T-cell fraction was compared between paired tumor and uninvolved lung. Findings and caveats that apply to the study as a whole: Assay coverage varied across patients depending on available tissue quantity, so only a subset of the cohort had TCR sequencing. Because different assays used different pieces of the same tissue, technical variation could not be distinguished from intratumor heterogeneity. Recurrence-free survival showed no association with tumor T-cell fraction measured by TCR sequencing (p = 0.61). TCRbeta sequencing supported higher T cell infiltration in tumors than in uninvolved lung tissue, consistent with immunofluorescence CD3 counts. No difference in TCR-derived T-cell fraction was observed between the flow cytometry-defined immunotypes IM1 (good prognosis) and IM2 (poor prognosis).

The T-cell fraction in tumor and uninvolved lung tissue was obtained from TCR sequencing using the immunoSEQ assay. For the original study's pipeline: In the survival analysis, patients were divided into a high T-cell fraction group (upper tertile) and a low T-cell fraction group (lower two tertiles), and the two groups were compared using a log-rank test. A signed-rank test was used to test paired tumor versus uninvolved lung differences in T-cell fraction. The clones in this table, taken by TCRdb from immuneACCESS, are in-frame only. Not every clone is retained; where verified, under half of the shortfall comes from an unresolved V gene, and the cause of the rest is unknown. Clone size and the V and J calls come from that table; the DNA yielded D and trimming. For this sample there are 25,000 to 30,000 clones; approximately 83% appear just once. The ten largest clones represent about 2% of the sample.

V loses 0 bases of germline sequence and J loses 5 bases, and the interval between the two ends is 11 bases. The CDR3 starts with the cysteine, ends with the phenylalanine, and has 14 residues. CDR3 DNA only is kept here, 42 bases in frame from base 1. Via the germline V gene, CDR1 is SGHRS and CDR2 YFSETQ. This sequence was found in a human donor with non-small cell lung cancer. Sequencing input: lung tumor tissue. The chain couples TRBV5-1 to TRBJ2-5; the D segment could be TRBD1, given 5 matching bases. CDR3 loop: CASSLVRDGETQYF. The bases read TGCGCCAGCAGCTTGGTCAGGGATGGGGAGACCCAGTACTTC.